The clone carrying this T cell receptor (beta chain) has ten or more counts. Antigen: not known. CDR1 SQVTM and CDR2 ANQGSEA come from the germline V gene. The CDR3 runs to 11 residues. This entry is derived from a study of human T cells and chemical hapten exposure. Whole-study findings and limits: Expanded TCRs created a significantly greater count of big CDR3 similarity clusters than controls did. Healthy people's immune response may differ from that of the donors, who had alopecia.

TCRdb redid the calling of the RACE reads with MiXCR, one entry per CDR3 protein. The sample shows about 81,000 distinct CDR3 sequences, 7% to 8% of them seen only once. Time point described: patch test 1, 2 weeks after DPC sensitization. Treatment noted: therapeutic diphenylcyclopropenone sensitization with weekly scalp DPC. The rearrangement joins TRBV29-1 to TRBJ2-3; possibly TRBD1 for D (5 bases). The receptor was isolated from a woman aged 25 to 39 with alopecia areata. Some clones in this sample may be carry-over from other donors' samples. This specimen consisted of whole blood, obtained in connection with sensitization to the hapten diphenylcyclopropenone (DPC). Written as DNA, the CDR3 is TGCAGGACAGAGAGCACAGATACGCAGTATTTT. Translated: CRTESTDTQYF.